The 21 T cell receptor beta chains below were found in one sample sequenced in a study of brain T cells in children with intractable seizures. The time point here: blood from clinic visit 5 months post-surgery; TSC patient then seizure free. Sequenced by immunoSEQ multiplex PCR; TCRdb stores in-frame clones only, minus some. This table holds 300,000 to 400,000 clones, 93% found once. The sequenced sample was peripheral blood, obtained roughly 5 months after surgery. The receptor set was obtained from a boy under two years old with tuberous sclerosis and intractable seizures.

The chain is built from TRBV2 and TRBJ1-5; 7 bases fit TRBD1. The CDR3 consists of 15 residues. V dropped 1 base and J dropped 4; count of bases not matched to a gene: 4. Germline V gene sequence: CDR1 SNHLY, CDR2 FYNNEI. CDR3 sequence: CASSEGNRGNQPQHF. The CDR3 DNA reads TGTGCCAGCAGTGAAGGTAACAGGGGTAATCAGCCCCAGCATTTT.

A word on this clone: This sample includes further DNA sequences coding for the same CDR3. The chain carries TRBV5-1 and TRBJ1-2; D may be TRBD1 (5 bases). This CDR3 region has 14 residues. The ends were cut back, 1 base at V and 2 bases at J, with 9 bases in the middle. CDR1 and CDR2 (germline): SGHRS, YFSETQ. The CDR3 protein is CASSLTGDNYGYTF. Here the CDR3 DNA reads TGCGCCAGCAGCTTGACAGGCGACAACTATGGCTACACCTTC.

The gene calls are TRBV5-1 and TRBJ2-7; 12 bases map to TRBD2. CDR3 size: 14 residues. Germline assignment: CDR1 SGHRS and CDR2 YFSETQ. V was pared by 2 bases and J by 6 bases, with 3 bases of the junction left unmatched. CDR3 sequence: CASSLGLAGLEQYF. The CDR3 DNA sequence: TGCGCCAGCAGCTTAGGACTAGCGGGACTCGAGCAGTACTTC.

The chain is built from TRBV15 and TRBJ1-5; TRBD1 is a possible D gene (5 bases). Germline V gives CDR1 LNHNV, CDR2 YYDKDF (reference sequence). Trimming removed 7 bases from V and 5 bases from J, with 12 bases in between. The CDR3 consists of 13 residues. The CDR3 DNA is TGTGCCACCAAAGGGGAGGTCGATCAGCCCCAGCATTTT. Translated: CATKGEVDQPQHF.

The chain combines TRBV15 with TRBJ1-2, with a tentative D call TRBD1 (5 bases). Germline V lookup: CDR1 LNHNV, CDR2 YYDKDF (reference sequence). CDR3 size: 18 residues. V lost 1 base to trimming and J lost 4 bases, with 22 bases between them. The CDR3 reads CATSRGRATGGFGYGYTF. The CDR3 nucleotides read TGTGCCACCAGCAGAGGTAGGGCTACAGGAGGCTTCGGCTATGGCTACACCTTC.

The V gene is TRBV11-3, the J gene TRBJ2-1; D is possibly TRBD1 or TRBD2 (6 bases each). The CDR3 runs 14 residues. V lost 6 bases and J 7 bases, leaving 16 bases between the germline ends. CDR1 SGHNT and CDR2 YENEEA come from the germline V gene. CDR3 amino acids: CASREGVARNEQFF. The CDR3 DNA reads TGTGCCAGCAGGGAGGGGGTGGCCCGGAATGAGCAGTTCTTC.

CDR3 in amino acids: CASSSMGLGGTF. Here the CDR3 DNA reads TGTGCCAGCAGTTCCATGGGCCTTGGGGGCACCTTC. The chain has TRBV6-5 and TRBJ1-2, with a weak D call TRBD1 (5 bases). The CDR3 covers 12 residues. V was pared by 4 bases and J by 13 bases, with 16 bases between. In germline, CDR1 is MNHEY, CDR2 SVGAGI.

The rearrangement joins TRBV7-2 to TRBJ2-2; 9 bases are shared with TRBD1. CDR1 is SGHTA, CDR2 FQGNSA, per germline. The J segment lost 3 bases and the V segment lost 2 bases, leaving 7 bases of the junction unmatched. This CDR3 is 17 amino acids long. The CDR3 loop is CASSLCNRGQDTGELFF. Written as DNA, the CDR3 is TGTGCCAGCAGCTTATGTAACAGGGGGCAGGACACCGGGGAGCTGTTTTTT.

The chain combines TRBV30 with TRBJ1-5; D remains ambiguous. Trimming left V 1 base short and J 0 bases short, with 7 bases between. The germline V gene has CDR1 GTSNPN and CDR2 SVGIG (reference sequence). The CDR3 runs to 14 residues. CDR3 sequence reads: CAWSEVNSNQPQHF. CDR3 DNA sequence: TGTGCCTGGAGTGAGGTGAATAGCAATCAGCCCCAGCATTTT.

J is TRBJ2-1 and V is TRBV5-4, with TRBD2 matching 11 bases. V shed 0 bases and J 6 bases; nucleotides not matched to a gene: 5. This CDR3 spans 16 amino acids. Per the germline V gene, CDR1 is SGHNT and CDR2 is YYREEE (reference sequence). The CDR3 region is CASSLGLAGTSNEQFF. For the CDR3, the DNA is TGTGCCAGCAGCTTGGGACTAGCGGGAACGAGCAATGAGCAGTTCTTC.

Only one count was recorded for this clone. The chain employs TRBV11-2 and TRBJ2-7; D unresolved. V lost 5 bases to trimming and J lost 2 bases, with 10 bases between them. CDR1 is SGHAT and CDR2 is FQNNGV in the germline V gene. The CDR3 is 13 amino acids. In DNA, the CDR3 is TGTGCCAGCAGCGAACTTGCTCCCTACGAGCAGTACTTC. Residues: CASSELAPYEQYF.

The rearrangement uses TRBV9 and TRBJ2-5; 9 nucleotides line up with TRBD1. The V gene end was trimmed by 2 bases and the J gene end by 4 bases; junction bases not matched to a gene: 9. The CDR3 sequence is 16 residues long. Germline V gives CDR1 SGDLS, CDR2 YYNGEE. CDR3 residues: CASSVLSGQGRETQYF. The DNA of the CDR3 is TGTGCCAGCAGCGTTCTTTCAGGACAGGGGAGAGAGACCCAGTACTTC.

The chain joins TRBV24-1 to TRBJ2-1; 9 bases map to TRBD1. The CDR3 is 14 residues long. CDR1 is KGHDR and CDR2 is SFDVKD in the germline V gene. With 5 bases clipped from V and 8 bases from J, the junction kept 6 bases outside the gene matches. The CDR3 sequence is CATSGDRVGDEQFF. As DNA, the CDR3 is TGTGCCACCAGTGGGGACAGGGTGGGCGATGAGCAGTTCTTC.

The V call is TRBV5-1, the J call TRBJ2-7, with D perhaps TRBD1 or TRBD2 (6 bases each). This CDR3 is 15 amino acids long. Germline V gene sequence: CDR1 SGHRS, CDR2 YFSETQ. V dropped 2 bases and J dropped 7 bases, with 19 bases sitting between them. The CDR3 region has the DNA TGCGCCAGCAGCTTCGGACTACAGGGTCCCGGGGAGCAGTACTTC. It is translated as CASSFGLQGPGEQYF. The full variable domain, its missing parts supplied by reference TRBV5-1 and TRBJ2-7, is KAGVTQTPRYLIKTRGQQVTLSCSPISGHRSVSWYQQTPGQGLQFLFEYFSETQRNKGNFPGRFSGRQFSNSRSEMNVSTLELGDSALYLCASSFGLQGPGEQYFGPGTRLTVT.

The V call is TRBV7-9, the J call TRBJ1-2; no definite D call. Trimming shortened V by 1 base and J by 4 bases, and 10 bases separated the two germline ends. CDR3 length: 14 residues. Germline CDR1 SEHNR, CDR2 FQNEAQ (reference sequence). In nucleotides, the CDR3 is TGTGCCAGCAGCTTAGTAAGGGATGTCTATGGCTACACCTTC. Translated: CASSLVRDVYGYTF.

The chain uses TRBV6-5 and TRBJ1-6; no reliable D call. The CDR3 runs to 13 residues. Between the trimmed V and J ends, which lost 6 bases and 3 bases, there was a span of 6 bases. Germline assignment: CDR1 MNHEY and CDR2 SVGAGI. CDR3 protein: CASRRDYNSPLHF. The DNA of the CDR3 is TGTGCCAGCAGGAGGGACTATAATTCACCCCTCCACTTT.

The CDR3 DNA follows: TGTGCCAGCAGCGTAGATGCCCGGACTCGCTACGGCACAGATACGCAGTATTTT. It is translated as CASSVDARTRYGTDTQYF. V is TRBV9 and J is TRBJ2-3; TRBD2 is a possible D gene (5 bases). Trimming removed 0 bases at V and 1 base at J, with 18 bases between. This CDR3 has 18 amino acids. Germline assignment: CDR1 SGDLS and CDR2 YYNGEE.

Of note for this clone: The limits of the CDR3 on the DNA are not certain, so only TCRdb's listed CDR3 is given. The chain employs TRBV11-2 and TRBJ2-2. Including both end residues, the CDR3 is 16 amino acids long. Looked up from germline, CDR1 is SGHAT and CDR2 is FQNNGV. The chain's CDR3 is CASSFLWSGGTGELFF.

Remarks on this clone: Sequence at one end of the junction differs from germline and may be a read error. For the CDR3, the DNA is TGTGCCACCAGCGATTACTATGGCTACACCTTC. It codes for CATSDYYGYTF. The chain is built from TRBV24-1 and TRBJ1-2, with D uncertain. Germline loops: CDR1 KGHDR, CDR2 SFDVKD. This CDR3 contains 11 residues.

The rearrangement links TRBV29-1 to TRBJ2-7; TRBD2 matches 7 bases. Trimming removed 5 bases from V and 1 base from J; junction bases left unmatched: 11. The CDR3 is 15 residues long. From germline, CDR1 is SQVTM and CDR2 ANQGSEA. CDR3 bases: TGCAGCGTTTTAGATCTCGGCGGGGGTTCCTACGAGCAGTACTTC. Translation: CSVLDLGGGSYEQYF.

Points on this clone: Other DNA sequences in this sample translate to the same CDR3. V usage is TRBV7-9 and J usage is TRBJ2-2; D might be TRBD2 (5 bases). CDR1 SEHNR and CDR2 FQNEAQ come from the germline V gene (reference sequence). With 1 base removed from V and 5 bases from J, the gap between germline ends came to 5 bases. The length of the CDR3 is 13 residues. CDR3 nucleotides: TGTGCCAGCAGCTTAGGAGGGACCGGGGAGCTGTTTTTT. This encodes CASSLGGTGELFF.